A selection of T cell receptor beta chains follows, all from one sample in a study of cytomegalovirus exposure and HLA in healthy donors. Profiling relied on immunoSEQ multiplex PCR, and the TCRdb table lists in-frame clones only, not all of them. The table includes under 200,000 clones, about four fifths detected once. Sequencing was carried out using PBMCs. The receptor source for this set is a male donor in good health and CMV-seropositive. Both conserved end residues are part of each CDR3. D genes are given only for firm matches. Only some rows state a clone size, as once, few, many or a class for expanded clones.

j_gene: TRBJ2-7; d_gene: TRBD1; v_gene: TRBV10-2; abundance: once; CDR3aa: CASSDEGQSNSYEQYF; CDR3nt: TGCGCCAGCAGTGACGAGGGACAGTCGAACTCCTACGAGCAGTACTTC
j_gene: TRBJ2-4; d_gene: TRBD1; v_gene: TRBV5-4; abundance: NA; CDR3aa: CASSSEPTGGKNIQYF; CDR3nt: TGTGCCAGCAGCTCTGAGCCGACAGGGGGTAAAAACATTCAGTACTTC
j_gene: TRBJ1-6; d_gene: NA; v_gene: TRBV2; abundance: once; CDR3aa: CASSVAGSHSPLHF; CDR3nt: TGTGCCAGCAGTGTTGCAGGGTCGCATTCACCCCTCCACTTT
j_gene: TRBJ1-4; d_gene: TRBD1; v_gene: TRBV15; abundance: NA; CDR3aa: CATRGVVWDGQGRRTNEKLFF; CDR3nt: TGTGCCACCAGGGGGGTCGTGTGGGACGGACAGGGTAGAAGGACAAATGAAAAACTGTTTTTT
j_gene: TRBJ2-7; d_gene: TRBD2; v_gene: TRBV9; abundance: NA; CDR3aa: CASSVGLAGDYYEQYF; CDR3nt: TGTGCCAGCAGCGTAGGGCTAGCGGGAGATTATTACGAGCAGTACTTC
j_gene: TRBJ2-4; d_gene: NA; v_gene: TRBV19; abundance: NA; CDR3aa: CASSISQGPQYF; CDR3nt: TGTGCCAGTAGTATATCTCAGGGCCCTCAGTACTTC
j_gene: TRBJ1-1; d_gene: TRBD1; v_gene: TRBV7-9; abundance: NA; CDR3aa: CASSFLTGGNTEAFF; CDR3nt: TGTGCCAGCAGCTTCTTGACAGGGGGGAACACTGAAGCTTTCTTT
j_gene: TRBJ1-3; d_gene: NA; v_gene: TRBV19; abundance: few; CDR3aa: CASMTEGNTIYF; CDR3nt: TGTGCCAGTATGACAGAAGGAAACACCATATATTTT
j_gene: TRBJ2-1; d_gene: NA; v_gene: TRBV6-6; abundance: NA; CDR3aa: CASTHAAEYNEQFF; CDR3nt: TGTGCCAGCACCCACGCGGCAGAGTACAATGAGCAGTTCTTC
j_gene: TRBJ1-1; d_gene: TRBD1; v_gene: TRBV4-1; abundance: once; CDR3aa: CASSQGQVDGAFF; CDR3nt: TGCGCCAGCAGCCAGGGACAGGTGGACGGGGCTTTCTTT
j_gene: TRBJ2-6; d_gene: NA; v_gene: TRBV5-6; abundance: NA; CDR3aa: CASSFLAESGANGLTF; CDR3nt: TGTGCCAGCAGCTTCCTGGCCGAATCTGGGGCCAACGGCCTGACTTTC
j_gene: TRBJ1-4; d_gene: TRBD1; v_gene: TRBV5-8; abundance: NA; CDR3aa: CASSWRTGDGEKLFF; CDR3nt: TGTGCCAGCAGCTGGCGGACAGGGGATGGAGAAAAACTGTTTTTT
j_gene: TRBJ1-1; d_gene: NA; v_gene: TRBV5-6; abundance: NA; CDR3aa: CASSSGLVKAFF; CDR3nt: TGTGCCAGCAGCTCCGGGTTAGTCAAAGCTTTCTTT
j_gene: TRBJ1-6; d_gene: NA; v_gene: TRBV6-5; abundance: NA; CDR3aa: CASSGALYNSPLHF; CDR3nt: TGTGCCAGCAGTGGAGCCCTCTATAATTCACCCCTCCACTTT
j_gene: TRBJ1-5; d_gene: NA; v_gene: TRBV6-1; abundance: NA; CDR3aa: CASSEQRQVSNQPQHF; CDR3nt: TGTGCCAGCAGTGAGCAAAGACAGGTTAGCAATCAGCCCCAGCATTTT
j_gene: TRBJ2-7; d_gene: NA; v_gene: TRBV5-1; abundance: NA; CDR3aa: CASSRGTYEQYF; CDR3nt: TGCGCCAGCAGCCGAGGGACCTACGAGCAGTACTTC
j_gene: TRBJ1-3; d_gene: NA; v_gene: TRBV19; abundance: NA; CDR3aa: CASSPGTTGNTIYF; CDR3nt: TGTGCCAGTAGTCCCGGGACTACAGGAAACACCATATATTTT
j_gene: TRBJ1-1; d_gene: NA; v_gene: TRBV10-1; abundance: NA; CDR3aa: CASRGEDTEAFF; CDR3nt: TGCGCCAGCAGGGGGGAGGACACTGAAGCTTTCTTT
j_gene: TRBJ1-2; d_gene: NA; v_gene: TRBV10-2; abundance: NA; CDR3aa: CASSADRNYGYTF; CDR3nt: TGCGCCAGCAGTGCGGACAGAAACTATGGCTACACCTTC
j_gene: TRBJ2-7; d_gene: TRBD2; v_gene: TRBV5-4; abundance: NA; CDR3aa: CASSPTAGGPYEQYF; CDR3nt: TGTGCCAGCAGCCCCACTGCGGGAGGGCCCTACGAGCAGTACTTC
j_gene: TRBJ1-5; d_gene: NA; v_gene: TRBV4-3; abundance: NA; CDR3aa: CASSQRVRVQPQHF; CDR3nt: TGCGCCAGCAGCCAGAGAGTTCGCGTACAGCCCCAGCATTTT
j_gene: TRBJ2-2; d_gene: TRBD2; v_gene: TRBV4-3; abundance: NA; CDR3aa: CASSQVAGLAGGPNTGELFF; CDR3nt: TGCGCCAGCAGCCAAGTGGCGGGACTAGCGGGAGGACCGAACACCGGGGAGCTGTTTTTT
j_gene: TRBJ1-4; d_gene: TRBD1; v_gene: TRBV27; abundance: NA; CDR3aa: CASRPGTGGGKLFF; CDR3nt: TGTGCCAGCAGGCCTGGGACAGGGGGCGGAAAACTGTTTTTT
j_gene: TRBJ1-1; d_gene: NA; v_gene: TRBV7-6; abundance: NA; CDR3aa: CASSSAGPGPVNTEAFF; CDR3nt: TGTGCCAGCAGCTCCGCGGGACCAGGGCCAGTGAACACTGAAGCTTTCTTT
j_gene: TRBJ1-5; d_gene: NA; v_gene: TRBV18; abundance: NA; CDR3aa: CASSPDFNRDQPQHF; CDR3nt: TGTGCCAGCTCACCAGACTTCAATCGAGACCAGCCCCAGCATTTT
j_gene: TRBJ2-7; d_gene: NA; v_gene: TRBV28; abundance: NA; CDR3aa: CASSLVGSYSYEQYF; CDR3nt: TGTGCCAGCAGTTTAGTCGGGAGTTACTCCTACGAGCAGTACTTC
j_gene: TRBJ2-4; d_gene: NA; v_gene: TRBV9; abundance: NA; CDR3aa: CASSGRTVNIQYF; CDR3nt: TGTGCCAGCAGCGGGCGGACAGTAAACATTCAGTACTTC
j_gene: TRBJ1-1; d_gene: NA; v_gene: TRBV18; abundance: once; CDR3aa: CASSIDRSTEAFF; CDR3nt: TGTGCCAGCTCAATAGATAGGAGCACTGAAGCTTTCTTT
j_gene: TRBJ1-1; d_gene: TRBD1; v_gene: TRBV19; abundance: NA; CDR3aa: CASCLTGGGNTEAFF; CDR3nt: TGTGCCAGTTGCTTAACAGGGGGCGGGAACACTGAAGCTTTCTTT
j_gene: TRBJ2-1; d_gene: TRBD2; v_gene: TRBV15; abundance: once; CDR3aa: CATSGRLAVINNEQFF; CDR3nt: TGTGCCACCAGCGGTAGACTAGCGGTGATTAACAATGAGCAGTTCTTC
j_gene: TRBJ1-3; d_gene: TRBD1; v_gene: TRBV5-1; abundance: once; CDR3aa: CASSSTGQGGNTIYF; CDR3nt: TGCGCCAGCAGCTCCACCGGACAGGGCGGAAACACCATATATTTT
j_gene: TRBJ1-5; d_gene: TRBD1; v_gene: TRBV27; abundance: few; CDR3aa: CASSLQGVGRNQPQHF; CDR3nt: TGTGCCAGCAGTTTACAGGGGGTTGGCAGGAATCAGCCCCAGCATTTT
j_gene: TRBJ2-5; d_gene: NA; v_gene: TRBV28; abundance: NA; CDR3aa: CASSIQETQYF; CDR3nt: TGTGCCAGCAGTATACAAGAGACCCAGTACTTC
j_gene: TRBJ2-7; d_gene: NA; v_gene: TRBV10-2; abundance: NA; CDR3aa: CASSDPGGDEQYF; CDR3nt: TGCGCCAGCAGTGATCCCGGGGGAGACGAGCAGTACTTC
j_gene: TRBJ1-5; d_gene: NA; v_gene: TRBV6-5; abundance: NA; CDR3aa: CASTLDGNSNQPQHF; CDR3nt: TGTGCCAGCACCCTGGACGGGAATAGCAATCAGCCCCAGCATTTT
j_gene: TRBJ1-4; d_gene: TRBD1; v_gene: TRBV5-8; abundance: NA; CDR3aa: CASGGQGVREKLFF; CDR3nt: TGTGCCAGCGGGGGACAGGGCGTACGCGAAAAACTGTTTTTT
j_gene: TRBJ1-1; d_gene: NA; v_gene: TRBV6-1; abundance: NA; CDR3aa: CASSGTENTEAFF; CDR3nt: TGTGCCAGCAGTGGGACAGAGAACACTGAAGCTTTCTTT
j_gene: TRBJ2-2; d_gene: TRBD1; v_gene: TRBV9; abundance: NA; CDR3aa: CASTASSGGAANTGELFF; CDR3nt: TGTGCCAGCACCGCTTCGTCAGGGGGCGCTGCGAACACCGGGGAGCTGTTTTTT
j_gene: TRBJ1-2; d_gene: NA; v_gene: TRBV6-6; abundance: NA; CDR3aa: CASSSQGNYGYTF; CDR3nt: TGTGCCAGCAGTTCTCAGGGCAACTATGGCTACACCTTC
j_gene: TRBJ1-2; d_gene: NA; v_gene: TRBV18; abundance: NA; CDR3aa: CASSLGSDYGYTF; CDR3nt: TGTGCCAGCTCACTTGGGAGCGATTATGGCTACACCTTC
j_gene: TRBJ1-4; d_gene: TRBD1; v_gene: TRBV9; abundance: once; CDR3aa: CASSVGGDRGLVNEKLFF; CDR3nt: TGTGCCAGCAGCGTAGGAGGGGACAGGGGGCTGGTTAATGAAAAACTGTTTTTT
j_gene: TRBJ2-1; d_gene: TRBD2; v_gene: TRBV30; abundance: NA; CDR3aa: CAWKTGTSGRTEQFF; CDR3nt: TGTGCCTGGAAGACTGGGACTAGCGGGAGAACTGAGCAGTTCTTC
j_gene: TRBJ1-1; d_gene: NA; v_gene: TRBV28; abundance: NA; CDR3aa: CASRDSPNTEAFF; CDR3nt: TGTGCCAGCCGTGACAGTCCAAACACTGAAGCTTTCTTT
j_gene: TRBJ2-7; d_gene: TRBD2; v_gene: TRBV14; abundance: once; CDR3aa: CASSQPSGRRYEQYF; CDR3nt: TGTGCCAGCAGCCAACCTAGCGGGAGGAGGTACGAGCAGTACTTC
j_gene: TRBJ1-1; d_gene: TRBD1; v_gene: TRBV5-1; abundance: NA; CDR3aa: CASSAGQGNPKLNTEAFF; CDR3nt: TGCGCCAGCAGCGCTGGACAGGGCAACCCCAAATTGAACACTGAAGCTTTCTTT
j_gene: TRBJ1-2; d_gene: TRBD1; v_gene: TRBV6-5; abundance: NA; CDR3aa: CASSAGQGGYGYTF; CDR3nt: TGTGCCAGCAGTGCGGGACAGGGAGGGTATGGCTACACCTTC
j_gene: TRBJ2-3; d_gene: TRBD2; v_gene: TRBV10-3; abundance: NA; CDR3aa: CAISGALAGSGGTQYF; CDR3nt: TGTGCCATCAGTGGGGCCCTAGCGGGGTCAGGAGGTACGCAGTATTTT
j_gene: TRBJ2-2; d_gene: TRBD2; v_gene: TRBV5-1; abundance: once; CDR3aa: CASSLGLAGADTTGELFF; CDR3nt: TGCGCCAGCAGCTTGGGACTAGCGGGGGCCGATACCACCGGGGAGCTGTTTTTT
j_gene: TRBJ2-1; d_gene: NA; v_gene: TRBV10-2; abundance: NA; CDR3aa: CASSGRSSYNEQFF; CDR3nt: TGCGCCAGCAGCGGGAGAAGCTCCTACAATGAGCAGTTCTTC
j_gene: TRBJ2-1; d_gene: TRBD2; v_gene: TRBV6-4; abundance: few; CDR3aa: CASSDTSGGANEQFF; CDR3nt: TGTGCCAGCAGTGACACTAGCGGGGGGGCCAATGAGCAGTTCTTC
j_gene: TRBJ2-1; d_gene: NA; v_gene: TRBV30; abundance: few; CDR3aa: CAWSVLLGGFGEQFF; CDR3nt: TGTGCCTGGAGTGTACTTCTAGGTGGTTTTGGTGAGCAGTTCTTC
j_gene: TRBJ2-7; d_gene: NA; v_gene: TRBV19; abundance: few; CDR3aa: CASSPDGQLLGYEQYF; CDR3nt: TGTGCCAGTAGTCCAGACGGACAGCTCCTGGGGTACGAGCAGTACTTC
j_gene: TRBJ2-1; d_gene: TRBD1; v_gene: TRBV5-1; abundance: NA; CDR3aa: CASSTGTADNEQFF; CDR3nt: TGCGCCAGCAGCACCGGGACAGCCGACAATGAGCAGTTCTTC
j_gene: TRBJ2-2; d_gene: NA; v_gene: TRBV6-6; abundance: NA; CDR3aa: CASMRQESTGELFF; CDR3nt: TGTGCCAGCATGCGACAGGAGTCCACCGGGGAGCTGTTTTTT
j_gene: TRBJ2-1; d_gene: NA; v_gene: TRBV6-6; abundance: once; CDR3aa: CASSYSRSNEQFF; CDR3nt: TGTGCCAGCAGTTACTCAAGGAGCAATGAGCAGTTCTTC
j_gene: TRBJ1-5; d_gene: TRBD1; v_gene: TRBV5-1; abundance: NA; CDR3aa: CASSLGRDRGYSNQPQHF; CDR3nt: TGCGCCAGCAGCTTGGGTCGGGACAGGGGATATAGCAATCAGCCCCAGCATTTT
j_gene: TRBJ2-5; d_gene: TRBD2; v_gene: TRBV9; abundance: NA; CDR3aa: CASSAAGGRETQYF; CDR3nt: TGTGCCAGCAGCGCAGCGGGGGGGCGAGAGACCCAGTACTTC
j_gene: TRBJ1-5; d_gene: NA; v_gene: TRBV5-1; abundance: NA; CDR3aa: CASSPGTGHQPQHF; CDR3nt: TGCGCCAGCTCCCCCGGGACTGGGCATCAGCCCCAGCATTTT